This TCR beta chain was recorded in a study of blood T cells in healthy people across ages. With a J-beta primer mix and a sample-barcoded 5' primer, a second PCR ran roughly 7 to 11 cycles. TCRdb independently ran MiXCR on the 5' RACE reads; one entry per CDR3 protein. The sample contains 1,800,000 or so distinct CDR3 sequences, roughly two fifths of which appear only once. This clonotype was seen only once. The length of the CDR3 is 14 residues. Germline assignment: CDR1 DFQATT and CDR2 SNEGSKA (reference sequence). V was pared by 1 base and J by 8 bases, with 12 bases between. This clonotype was sampled from a human donor in good health. The material sequenced was blood. The V and J genes are TRBV20-1 and TRBJ1-6; D is perhaps TRBD1 (5 bases). This CDR3 reads CSARGGREDSPLHF. For the CDR3, the DNA is TGCAGTGCTAGAGGTGGCAGGGAGGATTCACCCCTCCACTTT.